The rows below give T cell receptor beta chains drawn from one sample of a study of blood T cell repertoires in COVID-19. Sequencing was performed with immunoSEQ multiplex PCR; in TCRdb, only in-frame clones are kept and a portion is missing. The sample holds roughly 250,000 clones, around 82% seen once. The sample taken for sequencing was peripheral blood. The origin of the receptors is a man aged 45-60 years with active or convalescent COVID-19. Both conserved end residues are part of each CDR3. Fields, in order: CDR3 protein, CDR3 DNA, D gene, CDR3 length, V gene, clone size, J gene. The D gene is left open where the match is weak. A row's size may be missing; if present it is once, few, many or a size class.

CDR3aa: CATSEMSGGGNQPQHF
CDR3nt: TGTGCCACCAGCGAAATGTCGGGTGGTGGCAATCAGCCCCAGCATTTT
d_gene: NA
len: 16
v_gene: TRBV24-1
abundance: NA
j_gene: TRBJ1-5

CDR3aa: CASSVDRVITEAFF
CDR3nt: TGTGCCAGCAGCGTCGACAGGGTGATAACTGAAGCTTTCTTT
d_gene: TRBD1
len: 14
v_gene: TRBV5-4
abundance: NA
j_gene: TRBJ1-1

CDR3aa: CASRQGSWETQYF
CDR3nt: TGTGCCAGCAGGCAGGGGTCGTGGGAGACCCAGTACTTC
d_gene: NA
len: 13
v_gene: TRBV21-1
abundance: NA
j_gene: TRBJ2-5

CDR3aa: CATSPGQGAGETQYF
CDR3nt: TGTGCCACCAGTCCAGGACAGGGGGCAGGAGAGACCCAGTACTTC
d_gene: TRBD1
len: 15
v_gene: TRBV24-1
abundance: NA
j_gene: TRBJ2-5

CDR3aa: CASSSRGTDTQYF
CDR3nt: TGTGCCAGCAGCTCTAGAGGCACAGATACGCAGTATTTT
d_gene: NA
len: 13
v_gene: TRBV7-2
abundance: NA
j_gene: TRBJ2-3

CDR3aa: CASGVARSYNEQFF
CDR3nt: TGTGCCAGCGGCGTAGCGAGGTCCTACAATGAGCAGTTCTTC
d_gene: NA
len: 14
v_gene: TRBV6-5
abundance: NA
j_gene: TRBJ2-1

CDR3aa: CASSSVYPTNEKLFF
CDR3nt: TGTGCCAGCTCATCAGTTTATCCAACTAATGAAAAACTGTTTTTT
d_gene: NA
len: 15
v_gene: TRBV18
abundance: NA
j_gene: TRBJ1-4

CDR3aa: CASSQVGQGAPGYTF
CDR3nt: TGCGCCAGCAGCCAAGTCGGACAGGGGGCGCCTGGCTACACCTTC
d_gene: TRBD1
len: 15
v_gene: TRBV4-1
abundance: NA
j_gene: TRBJ1-2

CDR3aa: CASSFEGVGNSPLHF
CDR3nt: TGTGCCAGCAGCTTTGAAGGGGTGGGTAATTCACCCCTCCACTTT
d_gene: NA
len: 15
v_gene: TRBV11-2
abundance: NA
j_gene: TRBJ1-6

CDR3aa: CATSRDRQQYF
CDR3nt: TGTGCCACCTCCCGGGACAGACAGCAGTACTTC
d_gene: TRBD1
len: 11
v_gene: TRBV19
abundance: NA
j_gene: TRBJ2-7

CDR3aa: CAISERTDTIYF
CDR3nt: TGTGCCATCAGTGAAAGGACAGACACCATATATTTT
d_gene: NA
len: 12
v_gene: TRBV10-3
abundance: NA
j_gene: TRBJ1-3

CDR3aa: CASSLASAAGELFF
CDR3nt: TGTGCCAGCAGCCTCGCTAGCGCGGCCGGGGAGCTGTTTTTT
d_gene: NA
len: 14
v_gene: TRBV7-8
abundance: NA
j_gene: TRBJ2-2

CDR3aa: CASSAGTGPYEQYF
CDR3nt: TGTGCCAGCAGCGCCGGGACAGGGCCCTACGAGCAGTACTTC
d_gene: TRBD1
len: 14
v_gene: TRBV11-2
abundance: NA
j_gene: TRBJ2-7

CDR3aa: CASSSRWGETEAFF
CDR3nt: TGTGCCAGTAGCAGCAGGTGGGGCGAAACTGAAGCTTTCTTT
d_gene: NA
len: 14
v_gene: TRBV19
abundance: NA
j_gene: TRBJ1-1

CDR3aa: CASSYDREPYEQYF
CDR3nt: TGTGCCAGCAGTTACGACAGGGAACCCTACGAGCAGTACTTC
d_gene: TRBD1
len: 14
v_gene: TRBV6-5
abundance: NA
j_gene: TRBJ2-7

CDR3aa: CASSQDWGGRETQYF
CDR3nt: TGTGCCAGCAGCCAAGATTGGGGGGGCCGGGAGACCCAGTACTTC
d_gene: NA
len: 15
v_gene: TRBV3-1/TRBV3-2
abundance: NA
j_gene: TRBJ2-5

CDR3aa: CASSLATGQGGGYTF
CDR3nt: TGTGCCAGCAGCTTGGCCACGGGACAGGGAGGGGGCTACACCTTC
d_gene: TRBD1
len: 15
v_gene: TRBV7-2
abundance: NA
j_gene: TRBJ1-2

CDR3aa: CASSDKDRPSYEQYF
CDR3nt: TGTGCCAGCAGCGACAAGGACAGACCCTCCTACGAGCAGTACTTC
d_gene: NA
len: 15
v_gene: TRBV7-9
abundance: NA
j_gene: TRBJ2-7

CDR3aa: CASSLGTGVYEQYF
CDR3nt: TGTGCCAGCAGCTTAGGGACAGGTGTCTACGAGCAGTACTTC
d_gene: TRBD1
len: 14
v_gene: TRBV7-2
abundance: NA
j_gene: TRBJ2-7

CDR3aa: CASTGGPEPQETQYF
CDR3nt: TGTGCCAGCACCGGGGGACCAGAACCTCAAGAGACCCAGTACTTC
d_gene: NA
len: 15
v_gene: TRBV9
abundance: NA
j_gene: TRBJ2-5

CDR3aa: CASSPGLDGYTF
CDR3nt: TGTGCCAGCAGCCCCGGACTGGATGGCTACACCTTC
d_gene: NA
len: 12
v_gene: TRBV5-4
abundance: NA
j_gene: TRBJ1-2

CDR3aa: CASSPLTSGGPREFF
CDR3nt: TGTGCCAGCAGTCCCCTGACTAGCGGGGGGCCGAGGGAGTTCTTC
d_gene: TRBD2
len: 15
v_gene: TRBV6-5
abundance: NA
j_gene: TRBJ2-1

CDR3aa: CSVEGTRLNTGELFF
CDR3nt: TGCAGCGTTGAAGGGACAAGACTGAACACCGGGGAGCTGTTTTTT
d_gene: NA
len: 15
v_gene: TRBV29-1
abundance: few
j_gene: TRBJ2-2

CDR3aa: CASSQGQQGAEAFF
CDR3nt: TGTGCCAGCAGCCAAGGGCAACAGGGGGCTGAAGCTTTCTTT
d_gene: TRBD1
len: 14
v_gene: TRBV3-1/TRBV3-2
abundance: NA
j_gene: TRBJ1-1

CDR3aa: CASSFSGYEKLFF
CDR3nt: TGTGCCAGCAGTTTTTCGGGGTATGAAAAACTGTTTTTT
d_gene: NA
len: 13
v_gene: TRBV27
abundance: NA
j_gene: TRBJ1-4

CDR3aa: CASSPHRGVKAFF
CDR3nt: TGTGCCAGTAGTCCCCATCGGGGGGTAAAAGCTTTCTTT
d_gene: NA
len: 13
v_gene: TRBV19
abundance: NA
j_gene: TRBJ1-1

CDR3aa: CASRPRDRLPLHF
CDR3nt: TGTGCCAGCAGGCCGAGGGACAGGCTGCCCCTCCACTTT
d_gene: TRBD1
len: 13
v_gene: TRBV28
abundance: few
j_gene: TRBJ1-6

CDR3aa: CASSLRGAGELFF
CDR3nt: TGTGCCAGCAGCTTGAGGGGCGCCGGGGAGCTGTTTTTT
d_gene: NA
len: 13
v_gene: TRBV5-8
abundance: NA
j_gene: TRBJ2-2

CDR3aa: CASSSAGGSTEAFF
CDR3nt: TGTGCCAGCAGCAGTGCCGGAGGAAGCACTGAAGCTTTCTTT
d_gene: NA
len: 14
v_gene: TRBV7-2
abundance: NA
j_gene: TRBJ1-1

CDR3aa: CAWGTGVYEQYF
CDR3nt: TGTGCCTGGGGGACAGGGGTCTACGAGCAGTACTTC
d_gene: TRBD1
len: 12
v_gene: TRBV30
abundance: NA
j_gene: TRBJ2-7

CDR3aa: CASSLGTGGSYEQYF
CDR3nt: TGTGCCAGCAGCCTTGGGACAGGGGGATCCTACGAGCAGTACTTC
d_gene: TRBD1
len: 15
v_gene: TRBV7-7
abundance: NA
j_gene: TRBJ2-7

CDR3aa: CASSKRPGRISYNEQFF
CDR3nt: TGTGCCAGCAGCAAGCGCCCCGGAAGAATCTCCTACAATGAGCAGTTCTTC
d_gene: NA
len: 17
v_gene: TRBV5-6
abundance: NA
j_gene: TRBJ2-1

CDR3aa: CASTPRGYRVRNSPLHF
CDR3nt: TGCGCCAGCACCCCGCGCGGTTACAGGGTTCGTAATTCACCCCTCCACTTT
d_gene: NA
len: 17
v_gene: TRBV23-1
abundance: NA
j_gene: TRBJ1-6

CDR3aa: CASSYDRGETEAFF
CDR3nt: TGTGCCAGCAGTTACGACAGGGGGGAAACTGAAGCTTTCTTT
d_gene: TRBD1
len: 14
v_gene: TRBV6-6
abundance: few
j_gene: TRBJ1-1

CDR3aa: CASSFLRDLVDTQYF
CDR3nt: TGTGCCAGCAGCTTCCTGCGAGACTTGGTAGATACGCAGTATTTT
d_gene: NA
len: 15
v_gene: TRBV7-8
abundance: once
j_gene: TRBJ2-3

CDR3aa: CASSLAGTGNIYGYTF
CDR3nt: TGTGCCAGCAGCTTAGCAGGGACAGGGAATATCTATGGCTACACCTTC
d_gene: TRBD1
len: 16
v_gene: TRBV7-9
abundance: NA
j_gene: TRBJ1-2

CDR3aa: CASSPGRGGSSYEQYF
CDR3nt: TGCGCCAGCAGCCCGGGGCGAGGCGGGAGCTCCTACGAGCAGTACTTC
d_gene: TRBD2
len: 16
v_gene: TRBV4-1
abundance: once
j_gene: TRBJ2-7

CDR3aa: CASSFRSYEQYF
CDR3nt: TGTGCCAGCAGTTTTCGGAGCTACGAGCAGTACTTC
d_gene: NA
len: 12
v_gene: TRBV12-3/TRBV12-4
abundance: NA
j_gene: TRBJ2-7

CDR3aa: CASSQGGAGASTDTQYF
CDR3nt: TGTGCCAGCAGCCAGGGGGGGGCGGGGGCAAGCACAGATACGCAGTATTTT
d_gene: NA
len: 17
v_gene: TRBV4-2
abundance: NA
j_gene: TRBJ2-3

CDR3aa: CASSFQGQETQYF
CDR3nt: TGCGCCAGCAGCTTCCAGGGCCAAGAGACCCAGTACTTC
d_gene: NA
len: 13
v_gene: TRBV5-1
abundance: NA
j_gene: TRBJ2-5

CDR3aa: CAISESLRIGGTWGSPLHF
CDR3nt: TGTGCCATCAGTGAGTCGCTGAGAATCGGGGGGACGTGGGGTTCACCCCTCCACTTT
d_gene: NA
len: 19
v_gene: TRBV10-3
abundance: NA
j_gene: TRBJ1-6

CDR3aa: CASSETSGISTDTQYF
CDR3nt: TGTGCCAGCAGCGAGACTAGCGGGATAAGCACAGATACGCAGTATTTT
d_gene: TRBD2
len: 16
v_gene: TRBV9
abundance: NA
j_gene: TRBJ2-3

CDR3aa: CASTQIMNTEAFF
CDR3nt: TGTGCCAGCACACAGATTATGAACACTGAAGCTTTCTTT
d_gene: NA
len: 13
v_gene: TRBV6-5
abundance: NA
j_gene: TRBJ1-1

CDR3aa: CASSHAGYNEQFF
CDR3nt: TGTGCCAGCAGCCACGCGGGGTACAATGAGCAGTTCTTC
d_gene: NA
len: 13
v_gene: TRBV3-1/TRBV3-2
abundance: once
j_gene: TRBJ2-1

CDR3aa: CASSQEALVGPEQFF
CDR3nt: TGTGCCAGCAGCCAAGAGGCCCTAGTGGGGCCGGAGCAGTTCTTC
d_gene: NA
len: 15
v_gene: TRBV3-1/TRBV3-2
abundance: NA
j_gene: TRBJ2-1

CDR3aa: CASSQDLETSGTNEQFF
CDR3nt: TGCGCCAGCAGCCAAGATTTGGAGACTAGCGGGACGAATGAGCAGTTCTTC
d_gene: TRBD2
len: 17
v_gene: TRBV4-1
abundance: few
j_gene: TRBJ2-1

CDR3aa: CSVYFGPGAEAFF
CDR3nt: TGCAGCGTATATTTTGGACCCGGGGCTGAAGCTTTCTTT
d_gene: NA
len: 13
v_gene: TRBV29-1
abundance: NA
j_gene: TRBJ1-1

CDR3aa: CASNRTGGVESPLHF
CDR3nt: TGTGCCAGCAACCGAACAGGGGGTGTAGAATCACCCCTCCACTTT
d_gene: TRBD1
len: 15
v_gene: TRBV7-9
abundance: NA
j_gene: TRBJ1-6

CDR3aa: CASSQDRGLRTNTEAFF
CDR3nt: TGCGCCAGCAGCCAAGACCGCGGGCTGAGGACGAACACTGAAGCTTTCTTT
d_gene: NA
len: 17
v_gene: TRBV4-1
abundance: NA
j_gene: TRBJ1-1

CDR3aa: CASSTFPGGADYGYTF
CDR3nt: TGCGCCAGCAGCACCTTTCCAGGGGGCGCGGACTATGGCTACACCTTC
d_gene: TRBD1
len: 16
v_gene: TRBV5-1
abundance: NA
j_gene: TRBJ1-2

CDR3aa: CASSFGPGQMYNEQFF
CDR3nt: NA
d_gene: NA
len: 16
v_gene: TRBV5-1
abundance: NA
j_gene: TRBJ2-1

CDR3aa: CATSGGLADRDTQYF
CDR3nt: TGTGCCACCAGCGGAGGACTAGCTGATCGAGATACGCAGTATTTT
d_gene: TRBD2
len: 15
v_gene: TRBV15
abundance: NA
j_gene: TRBJ2-3